A single sample is the source of the 3 T cell receptor beta chains below, sequenced in a study of regulatory T cells in long-lasting Graves disease. As for time point: persistent/refractory GD, antithyroid drugs over 5 years with positive TRAb. Extracted RNA from PBMCs served as the source of the TCR library. Through Arm-PCR of CDR3 regions and iRepertoire HTBI primers, TCR beta libraries were built. Via MiXCR, TCRdb re-called the multiplex PCR reads, giving one row per CDR3 protein. Of 400,000 to 500,000 distinct CDR3 sequences listed, over 20% are singletons. Here the sequenced sample was peripheral blood mononuclear cells (PBMCs), taken when the disease was refractory, from a patient treated with antithyroid drugs. The source of these receptors is a female donor with Graves disease.

This clonotype has a count of ten or more. This sequence joins TRBV15 and TRBJ2-4; 10 positions match TRBD2. V dropped 2 bases and J dropped 6; count of bases not matched to a gene: 10. Germline V gives CDR1 LNHNV, CDR2 YYDKDF (reference sequence). The CDR3 runs to 17 residues. The CDR3 loop is CATSRLLAGVGGNIQYF. In DNA, the CDR3 is TGTGCCACCAGCAGACTGCTAGCGGGAGTGGGTGGAAACATTCAGTACTTC.

This clonotype was counted at least ten times. The V gene is TRBV6-1, the J gene TRBJ2-4; 8 bases match TRBD1. The CDR3 is 15 amino acids. V dropped 5 bases and J dropped 6; count of bases not matched to a gene: 9. The germline gives CDR1 MNHNS, CDR2 SASEGT. For the CDR3, the DNA is TGTGCCAGCAGTCGGACAGGGTCGGCCCTAAACATTCAGTACTTC. This encodes CASSRTGSALNIQYF.

As to this clonotype: One junction end does not reproduce the germline sequence, and a read error may be involved. The chain combines TRBV6-2 or TRBV6-3 with TRBJ1-5; 9 bases align to TRBD1. From germline, CDR1 is MNHEY and CDR2 SVGEGT. This CDR3 has 15 amino acids. The CDR3 DNA is TGCGCCAGCAGTTACTCGACAGGGGGAAAGCAGCCCCAGCATTTT. It specifies CASSYSTGGKQPQHF.